The 8 T cell receptor beta chains below were found in one sample sequenced in a study of shared clonotypes between healthy human individuals. Profiled with immunoSEQ multiplex PCR; TCRdb holds only in-frame clones, not every one. The table shows 1.5 million to 2.5 million clones, with about 95% occurring only once. The naive CD8 subset, CD45RO-negative cells positively selected for CCR7, excluded terminally differentiated effector memory CD45RA+ cells. Sequencing was done on a sample of naive CD8+ T cells sorted from blood. The receptors here all came from a man between 18 and 29 years old in good health.

V is TRBV2 and J is TRBJ2-7; 9 bases agree with TRBD1. V was clipped by 5 bases and J by 3 bases; unmatched bases: 8. Per germline, CDR1 SNHLY and CDR2 FYNNEI. CDR3 length: 15 amino acids. CDR3 DNA sequence: TGTGCCAGCAGTAACGAGGGACAGGGAAACTACGAGCAGTACTTC. This encodes CASSNEGQGNYEQYF.

This clone has more than one count but fewer than ten. V is TRBV7-9 and J is TRBJ1-2; no reliable D call. The length of the CDR3 is 14 residues. The ends were cut back, 1 base at V and 2 bases at J, with 8 bases in the middle. In germline, CDR1 is SEHNR, CDR2 FQNEAQ (reference sequence). CDR3 nucleotides: TGTGCCAGCAGCTTAGTGAGGGAGAACTATGGCTACACCTTC. Its translation is CASSLVRENYGYTF. Based on the CDR3 plus reference TRBV7-9 and TRBJ1-2, the full variable domain is DTGVSQNPRHKITKRGQNVTFRCDPISEHNRLYWYRQTLGQGPEFLTYFQNEAQLEKSRLLSDRFSAERPKGSFSTLEIQRTEQGDSAMYLCASSLVRENYGYTFGSGTRLTVV.

The chain employs TRBV5-4 and TRBJ2-3, with D hard to call. The CDR3 is made up of 15 amino acids. The ends were cut back, 2 bases at V and 0 bases at J, with 10 bases in the middle. CDR1 and CDR2 (germline): SGHNT, YYREEE (reference sequence). CDR3 DNA sequence: TGTGCCAGCAGCTTTTTCTTTTCTAGCACAGATACGCAGTATTTT. This gives the protein CASSFFFSSTDTQYF.

This chain joins TRBV27 and TRBJ1-4, with 7 bases that match TRBD1. The CDR3 runs 14 residues. V lost 7 bases, J lost 8 bases, and 10 bases stayed unmatched. The V gene's germline CDR1 is MNHEY and CDR2 SMNVEV (reference sequence). CDR3 sequence reads: CASTSVGGVEKLFF. The CDR3, as DNA: TGTGCCAGCACCTCGGTAGGGGGCGTAGAAAAACTGTTTTTT. The whole variable domain, remainder taken from reference TRBV27 and TRBJ1-4, is EAQVTQNPRYLITVTGKKLTVTCSQNMNHEYMSWYRQDPGLGLRQIYYSMNVEVTDKGDVPEGYKVSRKEKRNFPLILESPSPNQTSLYFCASTSVGGVEKLFFGSGTQLSVL.

The gene calls are TRBV5-4 and TRBJ1-2; tentative D call: TRBD1 (5 bases). V gave up 4 bases and J gave up 7 bases, with 11 bases separating them. Looked up from germline, CDR1 is SGHNT and CDR2 is YYREEE (reference sequence). The CDR3 totals 12 residues. CDR3 residues: CASSPDGGGYTF. The CDR3, as DNA: TGTGCCAGCAGCCCGGATGGGGGTGGCTACACCTTC.

J is TRBJ2-5 and V is TRBV5-4; possibly TRBD1 for D (7 bases). CDR1 is SGHNT, CDR2 YYREEE, per germline (reference sequence). Trimming took 4 bases from V and 5 from J, leaving 12 bases between them. The CDR3 extends over 13 amino acids. CDR3 loop: CASSPSGGETQYF. The CDR3 coding sequence is TGTGCCAGCAGCCCTTCAGGGGGGGAGACCCAGTACTTC.

This chain uses TRBV4-2 with TRBJ2-7; 8 positions agree with TRBD2. V was clipped by 3 bases and J by 2 bases; unmatched bases: 9. The CDR3 sequence is 16 residues long. Germline values: CDR1 LGHNA, CDR2 YNFKEQ. The CDR3 nucleotides are TGTGCCAGCAGCCAGGGTGGACTAGCCGGAGCCTACGAGCAGTACTTC. It translates to CASSQGGLAGAYEQYF.

The chain uses TRBV7-9 and TRBJ2-1; the match to TRBD1 covers 7 bases. The V gene's germline CDR1 is SEHNR and CDR2 FQNEAQ (reference sequence). The V gene end was trimmed by 6 bases and the J gene end by 4 bases; junction bases not matched to a gene: 6. This CDR3 comprises 14 residues. The CDR3 is CASSFGTAYNEQFF. CDR3 coding DNA: TGTGCCAGCAGTTTCGGGACAGCTTACAATGAGCAGTTCTTC. Full variable domain (rest looked up from reference TRBV7-9 and TRBJ2-1): DTGVSQNPRHKITKRGQNVTFRCDPISEHNRLYWYRQTLGQGPEFLTYFQNEAQLEKSRLLSDRFSAERPKGSFSTLEIQRTEQGDSAMYLCASSFGTAYNEQFFGPGTRLTVL.